The 9 T cell receptor beta chains below were found in one sample sequenced in a study of patients and donors after allogeneic stem cell transplantation. TCRdb reprocessed the RT-PCR reads via MiXCR and lists one record per CDR3 protein. This sample has 160,000 or so distinct CDR3 sequences; 24% occur once, and the top ten carry roughly a quarter. Input material: blood, either unsorted or a sorted T cell fraction (not recorded which). These receptors were obtained from a human donor who was either an allogeneic HSCT recipient or a stem cell or donor lymphocyte infusion donor (not recorded which). It is not recorded whose cells these are; they may come from a transplant donor.

The chain has TRBV7-9 and TRBJ1-1; no reliable D call. With 1 base removed from V and 7 bases from J, the gap between germline ends came to 7 bases. CDR3 length equals 12 residues. Germline V gene sequence: CDR1 SEHNR, CDR2 FQNEAQ (reference sequence). The CDR3 loop is CASSLGPREAFF. CDR3 DNA sequence: TGTGCCAGCAGCTTAGGACCGCGTGAAGCTTTCTTT.

This clonotype was observed a handful of times. This rearrangement joins TRBV30 to TRBJ1-4; tentative D call: TRBD1 (5 bases). The CDR3 contains 13 residues. The V gene lost 1 base and the J gene lost 6 bases, with 9 bases spanning the gap. CDR1 is GTSNPN and CDR2 is SVGIG in the germline V gene (reference sequence). The CDR3 DNA is TGTGCCTGGAGTGGGGCGGGGCATGAAAAACTGTTTTTT. Amino acid sequence: CAWSGAGHEKLFF.

The V call is TRBV3-1, the J call TRBJ2-1, with D perhaps TRBD1 or TRBD2 (5 bases each). Trimming cost V 0 bases and J 5 bases, with 17 bases left between them. The CDR3 loop spans 17 amino acids. Germline V lookup: CDR1 LGHDT, CDR2 YNNKEL (reference sequence). In DNA form, the CDR3 reads TGTGCCAGCAGCCAAGATTCCCCTGGGGGACCTCACAATGAGCAGTTCTTC. This translates into CASSQDSPGGPHNEQFF.

V usage is TRBV7-9 and J usage is TRBJ2-7; D remains unclear. Germline assignment: CDR1 SEHNR and CDR2 FQNEAQ (reference sequence). The CDR3 contains 13 residues. V was cut by 5 bases and J by 3 bases, with 11 bases left in between. The CDR3 sequence: CASSPTTLYEQYF. The CDR3, as DNA: TGTGCCAGCAGCCCCACGACTCTCTACGAGCAGTACTTC. The full variable domain, completed using reference TRBV7-9 and TRBJ2-7, is DTGVSQNPRHKITKRGQNVTFRCDPISEHNRLYWYRQTLGQGPEFLTYFQNEAQLEKSRLLSDRFSAERPKGSFSTLEIQRTEQGDSAMYLCASSPTTLYEQYFGPGTRLTVT.

In its sample, this clonotype was seen a few times. The gene calls are TRBV20-1 and TRBJ1-5; tentatively, D is TRBD1 (6 bases). V lost 0 bases, J lost 5 bases, and 20 bases lay in between. The CDR3 spans 17 residues. From germline, CDR1 is DFQATT and CDR2 SNEGSKA (reference sequence). The CDR3 sequence is CSARDSFADSRDQPQHF. The DNA for the CDR3 is TGCAGTGCTAGAGACAGCTTTGCGGACAGCCGAGATCAGCCCCAGCATTTT.

This chain connects TRBV20-1 to TRBJ1-6; D might be TRBD1 (6 bases). From germline, CDR1 is DFQATT and CDR2 SNEGSKA (reference sequence). V shed 3 bases and J shed 8 bases, with 14 bases lying between them. The CDR3 sequence is 14 residues long. CDR3 region: CSASEQGFDSPLHF. The CDR3 DNA reads as TGCAGTGCTAGCGAACAGGGTTTCGATTCACCCCTCCACTTT.

The chain combines TRBV5-1 with TRBJ2-1; 9 nucleotides line up with TRBD2. The CDR3 runs 17 residues. CDR1 is SGHRS, CDR2 YFSETQ, per germline. V dropped 2 bases and J dropped 2; count of bases not matched to a gene: 8. The CDR3 loop is CASSLFLAGTTYNEQFF. The DNA for the CDR3 is TGCGCCAGCAGCTTATTCCTAGCGGGGACAACCTACAATGAGCAGTTCTTC.

This chain connects TRBV11-1 to TRBJ1-2, with a weak D call TRBD1 (6 bases). The CDR3 loop spans 15 amino acids. V shed 5 bases and J shed 0 bases, with 13 bases lying between them. Germline V gene data show CDR1 as SGHAT and CDR2 as FQDESV (reference sequence). The CDR3 here is CASSNTGNPNYGYTF. The CDR3 region has the DNA TGTGCCAGCAGCAATACAGGGAACCCTAACTATGGCTACACCTTC.

The CDR3, as DNA: TGTGCCAGCAGCTCCTGGGGGAACCTAAAAGAGACCCAGTACTTC. Its protein is CASSSWGNLKETQYF. The chain employs TRBV7-4 and TRBJ2-5; D is tentatively TRBD1 or TRBD2 (5 bases each). Germline lookup yields CDR1 SGHVT and CDR2 SQSDAQ. This CDR3 has 15 residues. V was clipped by 4 bases and J by 3 bases, with 15 bases between them.